The entry below describes one T cell receptor (beta chain). Researchers ran the PCR with 60 Vbeta and 13 Jbeta primers. Clones were sequenced by immunoSEQ multiplex PCR, and TCRdb holds only the in-frame ones, with some missing. The sample consists of about 130,000 clones, around 77% of them appearing once. This record comes from a study of cytomegalovirus exposure and HLA in healthy donors. Germline assignment: CDR1 LNHDA and CDR2 SQIVND (reference sequence). The V end was cut by 5 bases, the J end by 1 base, with 11 bases between. The CDR3 spans 15 residues. The chain employs TRBV19 and TRBJ2-2, with a tentative D call TRBD1 (6 bases). Sequenced input: PBMCs. The receptor comes from a man in his fifties in good health and CMV-seronegative. The CDR3 is CASSPRQVNTGELFF. The CDR3 DNA reads as TGTGCCAGTAGTCCCAGACAGGTGAACACCGGGGAGCTGTTTTTT.